This paragraph reports one T cell receptor (beta chain). The junction had 5 bases not matched to a gene; V was cut back by 6 bases and J by 4 bases. CDR1 MGHRA and CDR2 YSYEKL come from the germline V gene. The CDR3 runs 14 residues. The entry originates in a study of T cell changes during pregnancy in multiple sclerosis. Generated by immunoSEQ multiplex PCR, the TCRdb table keeps only in-frame clones and is missing some. The table lists approximately 88,000 clones, 90% to 95% of them singletons. The chain combines TRBV4-1 with TRBJ1-2; 10 bases are shared with TRBD1. The material sequenced was peripheral blood, taken in the third trimester of pregnancy. The sequence was obtained from a female donor with multiple sclerosis, enrolled in a pregnancy study. DNA for the CDR3: TGCGCCAGCAGAGAGGGACAGGGGACCTATGGCTACACCTTC. As protein: CASREGQGTYGYTF.